The present T cell receptor (beta chain) was sequenced within a study of cytomegalovirus exposure and HLA in healthy donors. The germline V gene has CDR1 LNHNV and CDR2 YYDKDF (reference sequence). The CDR3 length is 16 residues. Trimming cost V 3 bases and J 6 bases; bases outside gene matches: 14. Overall study findings and caveats: In vitro assays verified that a few CMV-associated chains recognized CMV antigens specifically. The dataset shows that most TCR sequences were rare, while some public TCRs occurred in many donors. Both high specificity and high sensitivity reportedly marked the classifier's diagnosis of cytomegalovirus status.

The protocol was immunoSEQ multiplex PCR, while the TCRdb copy is restricted to in-frame clones and leaves out a portion. Here the sample spans approximately 150,000 clones, about 83% being singletons. Concerning this clone itself: Its antigen remains unidentified.

Sequenced sample: PBMCs. The receptor's source is a woman aged 30 to 39 in good health and CMV-seronegative. The chain combines TRBV15 with TRBJ2-7, with TRBD2 matching over 7 bases. CDR3 region: CATSRARSLTGGEQYF. The CDR3 DNA is TGTGCCACCAGCAGGGCACGGAGCTTAACGGGGGGCGAGCAGTACTTC.